The 26 T cell receptor beta chains below come from one sample, sequenced in a study of OX40 agonist ivuxolimab in advanced cancers. The table came from immunoSEQ multiplex PCR; TCRdb's copy has only in-frame clones and leaves some out. The table records about 18,000 clones, around 91% of them present only once. The sample was CD4+ or CD8+ T cells sorted from blood, taken in a trial of the OX40 agonist ivuxolimab. The receptor source for this set is an adult with an advanced solid tumor such as melanoma, head and neck, liver or kidney cancer.

This clone was counted once. The V gene is TRBV5-1, the J gene TRBJ2-2, with D uncertain. The CDR3 has 16 amino acids. V was trimmed by 1 base and J by 0 bases, leaving 10 bases between them. The germline V gene has CDR1 SGHRS and CDR2 YFSETQ. CDR3 DNA sequence: TGCGCCAGCAGCTTGTTCGCCCAGCCGAACACCGGGGAGCTGTTTTTT. Translation gives CASSLFAQPNTGELFF.

The chain joins TRBV10-1 to TRBJ2-5; the D is unclear. The CDR3 loop spans 16 amino acids. Trimming left V 1 base short and J 1 base short, with 13 bases between. CDR1 and CDR2 from the germline V gene are WNHNN and SYGVQD (reference sequence). CDR3 sequence: CASSELRNSSQETQYF. Here the CDR3 DNA reads TGCGCCAGCAGTGAGTTGAGAAACAGCTCCCAAGAGACCCAGTACTTC.

V is TRBV4-2 and J is TRBJ2-1; D gene uncertain. The germline V gene has CDR1 LGHNA and CDR2 YNFKEQ. V shed 3 bases and J shed 13 bases, with 10 bases lying between them. The CDR3 spans 11 residues. CDR3 bases: TGTGCCAGCAGCCAGGACCTGGGTCAGTTCTTC. Its translation: CASSQDLGQFF.

This chain connects TRBV7-3 to TRBJ2-2; 7 positions match TRBD2. Germline lookup yields CDR1 SGHTA and CDR2 FQGTGA. The V and J ends lost 5 bases and 3 bases, in that order; junction bases with no gene match: 12. The CDR3 contains 17 residues. CDR3 sequence: CASSLLAGLADTGELFF. As DNA, the CDR3 is TGTGCCAGCAGCCTGTTGGCGGGCCTAGCGGACACCGGGGAGCTGTTTTTT.

The chain carries TRBV5-8 and TRBJ1-2, with D possibly TRBD1 on 5 matching bases. In germline, CDR1 is SGHTS, CDR2 YDEGEE. CDR3 length: 16 amino acids. V lost 0 bases and J 0 bases, leaving 12 bases between the germline ends. The CDR3 sequence is CASSLAGPRANYGYTF. The CDR3 DNA reads TGTGCCAGCAGCTTGGCCGGGCCCAGGGCTAACTATGGCTACACCTTC.

This sequence joins TRBV6-6 and TRBJ1-4; D unresolved. Per germline, CDR1 MNHNY and CDR2 SVGAGI (reference sequence). V dropped 6 bases and J dropped 3 bases, with 14 bases sitting between them. The length of the CDR3 is 15 residues. In nucleotides, the CDR3 is TGTGCCAGCAGGGAATTAGGGCTTCCTAATGAAAAACTGTTTTTT. Translated, it gives CASRELGLPNEKLFF.

The rearrangement uses TRBV27 and TRBJ2-1, with 9 bases that match TRBD1. The V gene end was trimmed by 6 bases and the J gene end by 7 bases; junction bases not matched to a gene: 10. The CDR3 contains 15 residues. Germline V gene sequence: CDR1 MNHEY, CDR2 SMNVEV (reference sequence). This CDR3 is CASRTGQGIVNEQFF. In DNA form, the CDR3 reads TGTGCCAGCAGGACCGGACAGGGGATAGTAAATGAGCAGTTCTTC.

This chain joins TRBV28 and TRBJ1-4, with D unresolved. V gave up 3 bases and J gave up 13 bases, with 12 bases separating them. Germline CDR1 reads MDHEN; CDR2 reads SYDVKM. The CDR3 has 12 residues. The CDR3 is CASSLGVWGLFF. The CDR3 DNA reads TGTGCCAGCAGTTTGGGTGTATGGGGACTGTTTTTT.

This chain links TRBV25-1 with TRBJ2-1, with D perhaps matching TRBD2 (5 bases). CDR1 and CDR2 (germline): MGHDK, SYGVNS. Trimming cost V 5 bases and J 5 bases, with 13 bases left between them. This CDR3 spans 14 amino acids. The CDR3 is CASSSRGWNNEQFF. The CDR3 DNA follows: TGTGCCAGCAGTTCCCGCGGGTGGAACAATGAGCAGTTCTTC.

The rearrangement uses TRBV7-9 and TRBJ2-1; TRBD2 matches at 7 bases. V lost 3 bases and J lost 7; bases outside the gene matches: 6. This CDR3 has 14 amino acids. Germline V lookup: CDR1 SEHNR, CDR2 FQNEAQ (reference sequence). The CDR3 here is CASSFAGVSNEQFF. The CDR3 bases are TGTGCCAGCAGCTTTGCGGGAGTCAGTAATGAGCAGTTCTTC.

The chain joins TRBV28 to TRBJ1-2; possible D gene TRBD1, 6 bases. V gave up 7 bases and J gave up 6 bases, with 18 bases separating them. The CDR3 totals 14 residues. Germline-derived CDR1 and CDR2 are MDHEN and SYDVKM. This CDR3 reads CASTWGPRTDGYTF. CDR3 DNA: TGTGCCAGCACTTGGGGGCCAAGGACGGATGGCTACACCTTC.

The chain joins TRBV6-5 to TRBJ1-1; the D gene is possibly TRBD1 (5 bases). The V gene lost 0 bases and the J gene lost 0 bases, with 8 bases spanning the gap. CDR3 length equals 15 residues. Germline CDR1 and CDR2: MNHEY and SVGAGI. The CDR3 spells CASSYSRGLNTEAFF. In DNA, the CDR3 is TGTGCCAGCAGTTACTCCCGGGGCTTGAACACTGAAGCTTTCTTT.

The chain carries TRBV6-1 and TRBJ2-7; D may be TRBD1 or TRBD2 (5 bases each). The germline gives CDR1 MNHNS, CDR2 SASEGT. V dropped 7 bases and J dropped 1 base, with 14 bases sitting between them. This CDR3 has 14 residues. The CDR3 loop reads CASTLGPQSYEQYF. In DNA form, the CDR3 reads TGTGCCAGCACCCTGGGACCCCAATCCTACGAGCAGTACTTC.

The V and J genes are TRBV14 and TRBJ2-1, with D possibly matching TRBD1 (6 bases). The germline V and J ends were trimmed by 4 bases and 3 bases, with 13 bases remaining between them. The germline gives CDR1 SGHDN, CDR2 FVKESK. The CDR3 loop spans 15 amino acids. CDR3 nucleotides: TGTGCCAGCAGCCTGGGGGCAATACACTACAATGAGCAGTTCTTC. As protein: CASSLGAIHYNEQFF.

The chain uses TRBV20-1 and TRBJ2-5; no clear D gene. Trimming shortened V by 3 bases and J by 6 bases, and 5 bases separated the two germline ends. Germline V CDR1 and CDR2: DFQATT, SNEGSKA (reference sequence). This CDR3 contains 10 residues. This CDR3 reads CSASQKTQYF. CDR3 coding DNA: TGCAGTGCTAGCCAGAAGACCCAGTACTTC.

The chain combines TRBV27 with TRBJ2-1; D might be TRBD1 (6 bases). The CDR3 loop spans 14 amino acids. The V end was cut by 8 bases, the J end by 2 bases, with 13 bases between. Per germline, CDR1 MNHEY and CDR2 SMNVEV (reference sequence). The CDR3 DNA follows: TGTGCCAGCGGGGGCCGATTGACCTACAATGAGCAGTTCTTC. It translates to CASGGRLTYNEQFF.

The chain recombines TRBV7-9 with TRBJ2-7; 7 bases match TRBD1. After removal of 4 bases from V and 3 bases from J, the junction contained 9 bases not matched to a gene. CDR3 length equals 15 residues. CDR1 is SEHNR and CDR2 is FQNEAQ in the germline V gene (reference sequence). CDR3: CASSSSGTVGYEQYF. As DNA, the CDR3 is TGTGCCAGCAGCTCCTCCGGGACAGTGGGCTACGAGCAGTACTTC.

V is TRBV19 and J is TRBJ2-1; possibly TRBD2 for D (6 bases). Germline assignment: CDR1 LNHDA and CDR2 SQIVND (reference sequence). V lost 5 bases, J lost 3 bases, and 14 bases lay in between. This CDR3 has 15 residues. The CDR3 reads CASSRGITYYNEQFF. The CDR3 DNA follows: TGTGCCAGTAGTCGGGGGATCACGTACTACAATGAGCAGTTCTTC.

The chain is built from TRBV14 and TRBJ2-4, with 7 nucleotides matching TRBD2. Germline V gives CDR1 SGHDN, CDR2 FVKESK. With V trimmed by 2 bases and J by 5 bases, 9 bases remained unmatched. The CDR3 extends over 16 amino acids. The chain's CDR3 is CASSQPRGLAENIQYF. The CDR3 DNA is TGTGCCAGCAGCCAACCCCGGGGTCTAGCGGAAAACATTCAGTACTTC.

V gene TRBV27 combines with J gene TRBJ2-7; D remains unclear. The CDR3 runs to 13 residues. Deletions cut 3 bases from V and 7 bases from J, with 13 bases between. Germline V lookup: CDR1 MNHEY, CDR2 SMNVEV (reference sequence). The CDR3 loop is CASSLTQTREQYF. CDR3 DNA sequence: TGTGCCAGCAGTTTGACCCAAACCCGGGAGCAGTACTTC.

The genes are TRBV28 and TRBJ2-7; possibly TRBD1 for D (6 bases). Trimming left V 6 bases short and J 0 bases short, with 12 bases between. The CDR3 runs to 14 residues. The germline V gene has CDR1 MDHEN and CDR2 SYDVKM. CDR3 in DNA: TGTGCCAGCAGCTTCCGGGACACCTCCTACGAGCAGTACTTC. Amino acids: CASSFRDTSYEQYF.

This chain joins TRBV27 and TRBJ2-1, with 10 bases aligning to TRBD2. Germline-derived CDR1 and CDR2 are MNHEY and SMNVEV (reference sequence). The CDR3 sequence is 16 residues long. Trimming took 5 bases from V and 8 from J; bases not matched to a gene: 12. The CDR3 sequence is CASSSQAGGPLDEQFF. The DNA of the CDR3 is TGTGCCAGCAGTAGTCAAGCGGGAGGGCCGTTAGATGAGCAGTTCTTC.

The V call is TRBV27, the J call TRBJ2-1, with a tentative D call TRBD2 (6 bases). The CDR3 length is 15 residues. V dropped 5 bases and J dropped 4 bases, with 15 bases sitting between them. The V gene's germline CDR1 is MNHEY and CDR2 SMNVEV (reference sequence). CDR3 DNA sequence: TGTGCCAGCAGTCCCACCGCGCGGGGATACAATGAGCAGTTCTTC. This sequence encodes CASSPTARGYNEQFF.

The J gene is TRBJ1-5, the V gene TRBV13; possible D gene TRBD1, 5 bases. The CDR3 is 15 amino acids. Germline lookup yields CDR1 PRHDT and CDR2 FYEKMQ (reference sequence). V gave up 0 bases and J gave up 7 bases, with 13 bases separating them. The CDR3 is CASSLGPGRGQPQHF. In nucleotides, the CDR3 is TGTGCCAGCAGCTTAGGCCCGGGACGGGGACAGCCCCAGCATTTT.

Concerning this clone itself: The junction departs from the called germline gene at one end, perhaps through a read error. The chain links TRBV6-5 to TRBJ2-3, with TRBD2 identical over 9 bases. Per germline, CDR1 MNHEY and CDR2 SVGAGI. The length of the CDR3 is 15 residues. The CDR3: CASIYVAGERDTQYF. The CDR3 region has the DNA TGTGCCAGCATTTACGTAGCGGGAGAGAGAGATACGCAGTATTTT.

The rearrangement uses TRBV7-9 and TRBJ2-1; D perhaps matches TRBD2 (6 bases). The germline V gene has CDR1 SEHNR and CDR2 FQNEAQ (reference sequence). CDR3 length: 15 amino acids. Trimming stripped 5 bases from V and 1 base from J, with 12 bases between. CDR3 bases: TGTGCCAGCAGCCGACTCGGGAGTTCCTACAATGAGCAGTTCTTC. This gives the protein CASSRLGSSYNEQFF. The full variable domain, completed using reference TRBV7-9 and TRBJ2-1, is DTGVSQNPRHKITKRGQNVTFRCDPISEHNRLYWYRQTLGQGPEFLTYFQNEAQLEKSRLLSDRFSAERPKGSFSTLEIQRTEQGDSAMYLCASSRLGSSYNEQFFGPGTRLTVL.